These 11 T cell receptor beta chains were all obtained from the same sample, sequenced in a study of blood T cells in healthy people across ages. PCR was performed a second time for roughly 6 to 12 cycles using a sample-barcoded 5' primer and a J-beta primer mix. One entry per CDR3 protein results from TCRdb running MiXCR on the 5' RACE reads. The repertoire consists of about 640,000 distinct CDR3 sequences, with roughly 58% occurring once and the leading ten covering 30% to 40%. Sequences were obtained from blood. The origin of the receptors is a man in his fifties or sixties in good health.

CDR3 sequence: CASSQDPGGRAKNVQYF. CDR3 nucleotide sequence: TGTGCCAGCAGCCAAGATCCAGGGGGGAGAGCCAAAAACGTTCAGTACTTC. This sequence joins TRBV3-1 and TRBJ2-5, with D possibly being TRBD1 (7 bases). Deletions cut 0 bases from V and 11 bases from J, with 25 bases between. CDR3 size: 17 residues. The germline gives CDR1 LGHDT, CDR2 YNNKEL (reference sequence).

This clonotype showed up just a few times. The V call is TRBV12-3 or TRBV12-4, the J call TRBJ2-7; possible D gene TRBD2, 7 bases. The CDR3 sequence is 16 residues long. The ends were cut back, 3 bases at V and 5 bases at J, with 20 bases in the middle. CDR3 sequence reads: CASSFPHGRGFNEQYF. CDR3 DNA sequence: TGTGCCAGCAGTTTTCCCCATGGGAGGGGGTTCAACGAGCAGTACTTC.

This rearrangement joins TRBV6-6 to TRBJ1-6; the D is unclear. V lost 4 bases to trimming and J lost 0 bases, with 10 bases between them. The CDR3 has 16 amino acids. The germline V gene has CDR1 MNHNY and CDR2 SVGAGI (reference sequence). In DNA, the CDR3 is TGTGCCAGCAGTTGGACCGATAGCTCCTATAATTCACCCCTCCACTTT. It codes for CASSWTDSSYNSPLHF.

This clonotype has just a few counts. The rearrangement uses TRBV5-1 and TRBJ2-7, with 7 bases identical to TRBD1. Germline loops: CDR1 SGHRS, CDR2 YFSETQ. V trimming: 0 bases; J trimming: 7 bases; junction bases outside the gene matches: 10. The CDR3 contains 15 residues. The CDR3 reads CASSLGPGGDNEQYF. The DNA for the CDR3 is TGCGCCAGCAGCTTGGGTCCAGGGGGAGACAATGAGCAGTACTTC.

In this sample, this clonotype turned up a few times. The rearrangement joins TRBV24-1 to TRBJ1-2, with 9 positions matching TRBD1. Per the germline V gene, CDR1 is KGHDR and CDR2 is SFDVKD. The CDR3 totals 14 residues. J was trimmed by 8 bases and V by 3 bases; bases with no gene match: 6. CDR3 coding DNA: TGTGCCACCAGTGATCCGAACAGGGGGCGAGGCTACACCTTC. It codes for CATSDPNRGRGYTF.

CDR3 residues: CASRITNTGELFF. As DNA, the CDR3 is TGTGCCAGCAGAATAACGAACACCGGGGAGCTGTTTTTT. The chain links TRBV6-6 to TRBJ2-2; D call uncertain. CDR3 length: 13 residues. Germline loops: CDR1 MNHNY, CDR2 SVGAGI (reference sequence). Trimming removed 6 bases at V and 0 bases at J, with 5 bases between.

The chain uses TRBV6-6 and TRBJ1-1; 9 nucleotides line up with TRBD1. This CDR3 comprises 14 residues. Germline assignment: CDR1 MNHNY and CDR2 SVGAGI (reference sequence). The J segment lost 1 base and the V segment lost 6 bases, leaving 3 bases of the junction unmatched. The CDR3 reads CASRPDRGNTEAFF. The CDR3 nucleotides are TGTGCCAGCAGACCGGACAGGGGGAACACTGAAGCTTTCTTT.

The chain recombines TRBV2 with TRBJ1-5; 9 nucleotides line up with TRBD1. The CDR3 extends over 16 amino acids. CDR1 is SNHLY and CDR2 is FYNNEI in the germline V gene. With 3 bases clipped from V and 1 base from J, the junction kept 4 bases outside the gene matches. The CDR3 spells CASSDPGTGSNQPQHF. CDR3 sequence (DNA): TGTGCCAGCAGTGACCCCGGGACAGGGAGCAATCAGCCCCAGCATTTT.

This chain uses TRBV10-3 with TRBJ2-7; 8 bases align to TRBD2. Losses at the gene ends were 3 bases for V and 0 bases for J; bases not matched to a gene: 4. The CDR3 runs to 15 residues. Germline CDR1 reads ENHRY; CDR2 reads SYGVKD. CDR3 nucleotides: TGTGCCATCAGTGACGTAGCGGGAAGCTCCTACGAGCAGTACTTC. Translated, it gives CAISDVAGSSYEQYF.

The V call is TRBV4-1, the J call TRBJ2-3; D remains ambiguous. Germline CDR1 is MGHRA and CDR2 is YSYEKL. Trimming stripped 6 bases from V and 0 bases from J, with 10 bases between. The CDR3 has 14 amino acids. The CDR3 loop reads CASSRASSTDTQYF. The CDR3 coding sequence is TGCGCCAGCAGTCGGGCATCCAGCACAGATACGCAGTATTTT.

This chain links TRBV6-4 with TRBJ2-3, with D possibly TRBD1 on 5 matching bases. Germline CDR1 MRHNA, CDR2 SNTAGT. Trimming stripped 6 bases from V and 5 bases from J, with 15 bases between. The CDR3 is 14 residues long. The CDR3 region is CASSQKGLVDTQYF. CDR3 nucleotide sequence: TGTGCCAGCAGCCAGAAGGGGCTCGTAGATACGCAGTATTTT.